The present T cell receptor beta chain was sequenced within a study of blood T cell repertoires in COVID-19. Study in general: Samples of COVID-19 (acute and convalescent) were obtained from the United States, Italy and Spain.

Trimming at V came to 4 bases and at J to 1 base, leaving 4 bases not matched to a gene. CDR3 length: 15 residues. Germline V CDR1 and CDR2: SGHRS, YFSETQ. With regard to this clone: Other nucleotide sequences in the sample specify the same CDR3.

Only in-frame clones appear in the TCRdb table, and some are missing; sequencing was by immunoSEQ multiplex PCR. The sample gives tens of thousands of clones, roughly 83% of which show up once; roughly 27% is in the top ten. Sequences were obtained from peripheral blood. The chain joins TRBV5-1 to TRBJ2-1; 8 bases are shared with TRBD1. The sequence came from a man between 65 and 80 years old with acute or convalescent COVID-19. Here the CDR3 reads CASSLRTGSYNEQFF. The CDR3 nucleotides read TGCGCCAGCAGCCTCAGGACAGGGTCCTACAATGAGCAGTTCTTC.